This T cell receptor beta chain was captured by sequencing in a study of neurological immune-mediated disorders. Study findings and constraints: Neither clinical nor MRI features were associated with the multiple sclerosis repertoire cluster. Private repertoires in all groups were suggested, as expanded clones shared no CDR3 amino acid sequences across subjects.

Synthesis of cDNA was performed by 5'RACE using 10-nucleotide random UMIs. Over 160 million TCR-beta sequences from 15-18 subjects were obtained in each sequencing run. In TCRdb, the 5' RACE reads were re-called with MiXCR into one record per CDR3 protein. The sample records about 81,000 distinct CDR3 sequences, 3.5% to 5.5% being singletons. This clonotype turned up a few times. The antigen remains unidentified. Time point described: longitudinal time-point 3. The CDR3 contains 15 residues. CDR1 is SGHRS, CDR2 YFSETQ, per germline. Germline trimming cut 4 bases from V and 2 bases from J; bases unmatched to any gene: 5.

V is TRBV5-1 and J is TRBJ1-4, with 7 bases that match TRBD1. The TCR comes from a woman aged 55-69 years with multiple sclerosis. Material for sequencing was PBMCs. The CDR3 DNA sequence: TGCGCCAGCAGCCCGGTGACAGGGACTAATGAAAAACTGTTTTTT. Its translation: CASSPVTGTNEKLFF. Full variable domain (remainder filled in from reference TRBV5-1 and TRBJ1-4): KAGVTQTPRYLIKTRGQQVTLSCSPISGHRSVSWYQQTPGQGLQFLFEYFSETQRNKGNFPGRFSGRQFSNSRSEMNVSTLELGDSALYLCASSPVTGTNEKLFFGSGTQLSVL.